The 32 T cell receptor beta chains listed next were all sequenced from one sample in a study of CD8+ T cells in alopecia areata. This sample's treatment: oral pan-JAK inhibitor, 5-10 mg twice daily. Following RNA extraction, reverse transcription yielded cDNA that acted as the sequencing template. Repertoires were generated with immunoSEQ multiplex PCR, while TCRdb's copy carries only in-frame clones and drops some. This sample has 200,000 to 250,000 clones, with under 70% found just once. The sequencing here drew on CD4+ T cells sorted from blood, taken at approximately week 44, from a patient treated with tofacitinib. The receptors derive from a human donor with alopecia areata.

V and J are TRBV4-3 and TRBJ1-1, with D hard to call. Deletions cut 5 bases from V and 1 base from J, with 8 bases between. This CDR3 spans 13 amino acids. Germline lookup yields CDR1 LGHNA and CDR2 YSLEER. The CDR3 loop reads CASSIKGNTEAFF. The CDR3 DNA reads as TGCGCCAGCAGCATTAAGGGGAACACTGAAGCTTTCTTT.

The CDR3: CATSMQGRMAYEQYF. In nucleotides, the CDR3 is TGTGCCACCAGCATGCAGGGCCGCATGGCCTACGAGCAGTACTTC. This rearrangement joins TRBV15 to TRBJ2-7, with D possibly TRBD1 on 5 matching bases. Germline CDR1 and CDR2: LNHNV and YYDKDF (reference sequence). With 4 bases removed from V and 2 bases from J, the gap between germline ends came to 15 bases. CDR3 size: 15 residues.

This clone was counted between two and nine times. This chain joins TRBV2 and TRBJ2-7; 10 bases align to TRBD2. The CDR3 is made up of 12 amino acids. The germline CDR1 and CDR2 sequences are SNHLY and FYNNEI. Trimming removed 11 bases from V and 5 bases from J; junction bases left unmatched: 6. CDR3 in amino acids: CAGYSGGNEQYF. CDR3 DNA: TGTGCCGGCTATAGCGGGGGGAACGAGCAGTACTTC.

This clone was recorded only once. V is TRBV29-1 and J is TRBJ1-1; 9 positions match TRBD1. J gave up 8 bases and V 7 bases, and 8 bases lay outside the gene matches. CDR1 and CDR2 from the germline V gene are SQVTM and ANQGSEA. The CDR3 is 12 amino acids. CDR3 bases: TGCAGCGCCGACTTAACAGGGGGCGAAGCTTTCTTT. Amino acid sequence: CSADLTGGEAFF. Combining the CDR3 with reference TRBV29-1 and TRBJ1-1 gives the whole variable domain SAVISQKPSRDICQRGTSLTIQCQVDSQVTMMFWYRQQPGQSLTLIATANQGSEATYESGFVIDKFPISRPNLTFSTLTVSNMSPEDSSIYLCSADLTGGEAFFGQGTRLTVV.

The chain recombines TRBV29-1 with TRBJ1-2, with 9 bases identical to TRBD1. V was clipped by 6 bases and J by 8 bases; unmatched bases: 13. Germline CDR1 is SQVTM and CDR2 is ANQGSEA. The CDR3 is made up of 14 amino acids. CDR3 DNA sequence: TGCAGCGTCCTCCGGGACAGGGAGCTGGAAGGCTACACCTTC. Its translation: CSVLRDRELEGYTF.

The chain links TRBV30 to TRBJ1-1; D gene unclear. Germline CDR1 reads GTSNPN; CDR2 reads SVGIG (reference sequence). This CDR3 is 13 amino acids long. The germline V and J ends were trimmed by 0 bases and 10 bases, with 15 bases remaining between them. The CDR3 nucleotides read TGTGCCTGGAGTGTATGGGCCCGCCGGGGAGCTTTCTTT. Protein: CAWSVWARRGAFF. The complete variable domain, with remaining parts taken from reference TRBV30 and TRBJ1-1, reads SQTIHQWPATLVQPVGSPLSLECTVEGTSNPNLYWYRQAAGRGLQLLFYSVGIGQISSEVPQNLSASRPQDRQFILSSKKLLLSDSGFYLCAWSVWARRGAFFGQGTRLTVV.

This clone was observed a handful of times. The chain couples TRBV10-3 to TRBJ2-7, with a tentative D call TRBD1 (5 bases). Germline CDR1 reads ENHRY; CDR2 reads SYGVKD. The ends were cut back, 7 bases at V and 1 base at J, with 14 bases in the middle. CDR3 length: 14 amino acids. CDR3 DNA: TGTGCCATCAAGCCAGATAGGACATCCTACGAGCAGTACTTC. It codes for CAIKPDRTSYEQYF.

The CDR3 here is CASSGQGYNEQFF. The CDR3 DNA reads as TGTGCCAGCTCGGGACAGGGGTACAATGAGCAGTTCTTC. The J gene is TRBJ2-1, the V gene TRBV5-4; 10 bases fit TRBD1. The CDR3 sequence is 13 residues long. The trim removed 7 bases at V and 4 bases at J, leaving 2 bases unmatched. Germline CDR1 and CDR2: SGHNT and YYREEE (reference sequence).

The J gene is TRBJ2-7, the V gene TRBV6-1; D is unclear. Germline CDR1 reads MNHNS; CDR2 reads SASEGT. Trimming took off 5 bases at V and 3 bases at J, with 8 bases between the two ends. The CDR3 runs to 12 residues. The CDR3 nucleotides are TGTGCCAGCAGTCAAACAGACTACGAGCAGTACTTC. Translation: CASSQTDYEQYF.

The V gene is TRBV7-9, the J gene TRBJ2-7; the D gene is possibly TRBD2 (5 bases). Trimming shortened V by 1 base and J by 2 bases, and 9 bases separated the two germline ends. This CDR3 spans 14 amino acids. CDR1 SEHNR and CDR2 FQNEAQ come from the germline V gene (reference sequence). Written as DNA, the CDR3 is TGTGCCAGCAGCTTAGGTCGGGAAGCCTACGAGCAGTACTTC. Amino acids: CASSLGREAYEQYF.

This chain joins TRBV29-1 and TRBJ2-5; TRBD1 aligns across 7 bases. CDR3 length equals 13 residues. CDR1 and CDR2 (germline): SQVTM, ANQGSEA. The V segment lost 7 bases and the J segment 4 bases; nucleotides outside the gene matches: 9. The CDR3 DNA sequence: TGCAGCGAGTCGACAGGGTCGGGAGAGACCCAGTACTTC. It codes for CSESTGSGETQYF.

The J gene is TRBJ1-1, the V gene TRBV5-1, with D uncertain. CDR3 size: 13 residues. Germline values: CDR1 SGHRS, CDR2 YFSETQ. Trimming cost V 1 base and J 3 bases, with 7 bases left between them. In nucleotides, the CDR3 is TGCGCCAGCAGCTTGAAAGGAGACACTGAAGCTTTCTTT. Translated, it gives CASSLKGDTEAFF.

The rearrangement uses TRBV30 and TRBJ1-6; D is unclear. The CDR3 runs to 15 residues. Germline assignment: CDR1 GTSNPN and CDR2 SVGIG (reference sequence). Trimming shortened V by 4 bases and J by 0 bases, and 10 bases separated the two germline ends. The CDR3 is CAWTAESSYNSPLHF. DNA for the CDR3: TGTGCCTGGACGGCAGAAAGCTCCTATAATTCACCCCTCCACTTT. The entire variable domain, with the rest obtained from reference TRBV30 and TRBJ1-6, is as follows: SQTIHQWPATLVQPVGSPLSLECTVEGTSNPNLYWYRQAAGRGLQLLFYSVGIGQISSEVPQNLSASRPQDRQFILSSKKLLLSDSGFYLCAWTAESSYNSPLHFGNGTRLTVT.

This clone was recorded a few times. J is TRBJ1-1 and V is TRBV29-1, with 7 positions matching TRBD1. This CDR3 is 12 amino acids long. From germline, CDR1 is SQVTM and CDR2 ANQGSEA. The junction had 13 bases not matched to a gene; V was cut back by 8 bases and J by 10 bases. CDR3 nucleotide sequence: TGCAGCTCCAAAGACAGGGACCTTGGAGCTTTCTTT. It encodes CSSKDRDLGAFF. Based on the CDR3 plus reference TRBV29-1 and TRBJ1-1, the full variable domain is SAVISQKPSRDICQRGTSLTIQCQVDSQVTMMFWYRQQPGQSLTLIATANQGSEATYESGFVIDKFPISRPNLTFSTLTVSNMSPEDSSIYLCSSKDRDLGAFFGQGTRLTVV.

The chain is built from TRBV30 and TRBJ1-6; D perhaps matches TRBD1 (5 bases). Germline V lookup: CDR1 GTSNPN, CDR2 SVGIG (reference sequence). Trimming shortened V by 0 bases and J by 6 bases, and 12 bases separated the two germline ends. The CDR3 has 15 residues. The CDR3 protein is CAWSVRTGSNSPLHF. CDR3 in DNA: TGTGCCTGGAGTGTAAGAACAGGCTCTAATTCACCCCTCCACTTT.

This rearrangement joins TRBV10-2 to TRBJ2-7, with TRBD2 matching over 14 bases. This CDR3 has 17 amino acids. The ends lost 7 bases at V and 2 bases at J; junction bases unmatched: 10. The germline V gene encodes CDR1 WSHSY and CDR2 SAAADI. CDR3 region: CASTLTSGGAGAYEQYF. CDR3 sequence (DNA): TGCGCCAGCACTCTGACTAGCGGGGGGGCCGGCGCCTACGAGCAGTACTTC.

Comment on this clone: At one end the junction does not follow the germline gene, possibly because of a read error. The chain employs TRBV2 and TRBJ2-7; the D gene is possibly TRBD2 (5 bases). CDR1 and CDR2 (germline): SNHLY, FYNNEI. This CDR3 has 11 amino acids. For the CDR3, the DNA is TGTGCCAGCAGTGAGGGTAGGGAGAGAAACTTC. Its translation: CASSEGRERNF.

The chain is built from TRBV5-6 and TRBJ2-1; 7 positions match TRBD2. V lost 4 bases, J lost 6 bases, and 13 bases stayed unmatched. Germline V CDR1 and CDR2: SGHDT, YYEEEE. The CDR3 is 16 amino acids. DNA of the CDR3: TGTGCCAGCAGCCAGCCTAGCGGTCTAGGGGCCAATGAGCAGTTCTTC. Translation gives CASSQPSGLGANEQFF.

The rearrangement joins TRBV7-2 to TRBJ1-2; D call uncertain. CDR3 length: 13 residues. CDR1 is SGHTA, CDR2 FQGNSA, per germline. With 0 bases removed from V and 3 bases from J, the gap between germline ends came to 5 bases. As DNA, the CDR3 is TGTGCCAGCAGCTTAGCGACGGACTATGGCTACACCTTC. Protein sequence: CASSLATDYGYTF.

V gene TRBV4-3 combines with J gene TRBJ1-6; D ambiguous. Germline V gives CDR1 LGHNA, CDR2 YSLEER. This CDR3 is built from 17 residues. Trimming took 0 bases from V and 6 from J, leaving 15 bases between them. CDR3 sequence reads: CASSQEAGDGRNSPLHF. CDR3 nucleotide sequence: TGCGCCAGCAGCCAAGAGGCAGGCGACGGTCGTAATTCACCCCTCCACTTT.

The chain couples TRBV4-3 to TRBJ2-1, with 8 bases fitting TRBD2. With 0 bases clipped from V and 4 bases from J, the junction kept 5 bases outside the gene matches. Germline loops: CDR1 LGHNA, CDR2 YSLEER. CDR3 length equals 16 residues. CDR3: CASSQDLLAEYNEQFF. CDR3 sequence (DNA): TGCGCCAGCAGCCAAGATCTACTAGCGGAATACAATGAGCAGTTCTTC.

The chain has TRBV4-3 and TRBJ1-5; D possibly corresponds to TRBD1 (5 bases). V shed 0 bases and J shed 8 bases, with 11 bases lying between them. Germline CDR1 LGHNA, CDR2 YSLEER. The CDR3 loop spans 14 amino acids. CDR3 in DNA: TGCGCCAGCAGCCAAGATGGGGGAGAGGAGCCCCAGCATTTT. Residues: CASSQDGGEEPQHF.

This clone showed up just a few times. The chain combines TRBV2 with TRBJ2-3, with D unclear. Between the trimmed V and J ends, which lost 4 bases and 6 bases, there was a span of 8 bases. The CDR3 length is 12 residues. Germline V gene lookup returns CDR1 SNHLY and CDR2 FYNNEI. The CDR3 loop reads CASSGSADTQYF. The CDR3, as DNA: TGTGCCAGCAGTGGTTCAGCGGATACGCAGTATTTT.

The V call is TRBV29-1, the J call TRBJ2-3; D unclear. The CDR3 length is 13 residues. Germline loops: CDR1 SQVTM, CDR2 ANQGSEA. With 3 bases removed from V and 4 bases from J, the gap between germline ends came to 11 bases. The CDR3 DNA follows: TGCAGCGTTGATCCGCCGGTCCCAGATACGCAGTATTTT. Amino acids: CSVDPPVPDTQYF.

The chain uses TRBV4-3 and TRBJ2-1; 9 nucleotides agree with TRBD2. V lost 0 bases and J lost 8; bases outside the gene matches: 8. Germline V gives CDR1 LGHNA, CDR2 YSLEER. The CDR3 sequence is 16 residues long. The CDR3 protein is CASSQDSGGTGDEQFF. For the CDR3, the DNA is TGCGCCAGCAGCCAAGATAGCGGGGGAACCGGGGATGAGCAGTTCTTC.

The V and J genes are TRBV29-1 and TRBJ2-4; 7 bases match TRBD1. The V gene's germline CDR1 is SQVTM and CDR2 ANQGSEA. V trimming: 7 bases; J trimming: 0 bases; junction bases outside the gene matches: 6. The CDR3 length is 14 residues. The CDR3 region is CSATGQVAKNIQYF. The CDR3 DNA reads TGCAGCGCAACCGGACAGGTAGCCAAAAACATTCAGTACTTC.

This clone showed up just a few times. This chain connects TRBV11-2 to TRBJ1-2; no clear D gene. From germline, CDR1 is SGHAT and CDR2 FQNNGV. The CDR3 is 12 amino acids. V was cut by 5 bases and J by 2 bases, with 6 bases left in between. The CDR3 sequence: CASSPTNYGYTF. CDR3 bases: TGTGCCAGCAGCCCGACCAACTATGGCTACACCTTC.

The count of this clone is one. V gene TRBV6-6 combines with J gene TRBJ1-1; D gene ambiguous. V lost 2 bases to trimming and J lost 3 bases, with 10 bases between them. CDR3 size: 14 residues. CDR1 is MNHNY and CDR2 is SVGAGI in the germline V gene (reference sequence). The CDR3 loop is CASSYPVGHTEAFF. CDR3 sequence (DNA): TGTGCCAGCAGTTACCCCGTAGGGCACACTGAAGCTTTCTTT.

The rearrangement joins TRBV7-8 to TRBJ2-3, with 7 bases aligning to TRBD2. The CDR3 loop spans 16 amino acids. The germline gives CDR1 SGHVS, CDR2 FQNEAQ. J was trimmed by 0 bases and V by 5 bases; bases with no gene match: 8. The CDR3 coding sequence is TGTGCCAGCAGCACCTGGGGACTACCAAGCACAGATACGCAGTATTTT. This sequence encodes CASSTWGLPSTDTQYF.

The chain recombines TRBV9 with TRBJ2-7; TRBD2 agrees at 10 bases. V lost 4 bases, J lost 5 bases, and 6 bases stayed unmatched. The CDR3 runs to 14 residues. Per germline, CDR1 SGDLS and CDR2 YYNGEE. CDR3 DNA: TGTGCCAGCAGCCCAACTAGCGGGACCGACGAGCAGTACTTC. This sequence encodes CASSPTSGTDEQYF.

The CDR3 reads CASSAQGYNTGELFF. The CDR3 coding sequence is TGTGCCAGCAGTGCGCAGGGGTACAACACCGGGGAGCTGTTTTTT. J is TRBJ2-2 and V is TRBV2; possibly TRBD1 for D (6 bases). Trimming removed 4 bases from V and 2 bases from J, with 11 bases in between. The germline V gene encodes CDR1 SNHLY and CDR2 FYNNEI. CDR3 size: 15 residues.

V and J are TRBV15 and TRBJ2-7, with 9 bases matching TRBD1. V shed 6 bases, J shed 2 bases, and the junction held 5 bases outside the gene matches. The CDR3 contains 14 residues. From germline, CDR1 is LNHNV and CDR2 YYDKDF (reference sequence). CDR3 DNA: TGTGCCACCAGACCGGGACAGGGACCCTACGAGCAGTACTTC. Amino acid sequence: CATRPGQGPYEQYF.